The next 9 T cell receptor beta chains were all read from a single sample in a study of T cells in Graves' hyperthyroidism and ophthalmopathy. From RNA transcripts, TCR beta CDR3 regions were amplified. The primer set for the first-round RT-PCR of the TCR CDR3 was HTBI. MiXCR was run by TCRdb on the multiplex PCR reads, yielding one entry per CDR3 protein. The data hold hundreds of thousands of distinct CDR3 sequences, with roughly 14% observed a single time. Sequencing used blood. The receptors shown here come from a woman in her thirties or forties with Graves' ophthalmopathy.

This clonotype was counted at least ten times. The J gene is TRBJ1-5, the V gene TRBV7-2; TRBD1 is a possible D gene (5 bases). The CDR3 loop spans 15 amino acids. V lost 4 bases and J 3 bases, leaving 13 bases between the germline ends. Looked up from germline, CDR1 is SGHTA and CDR2 is FQGNSA. The CDR3 DNA reads as TGTGCCAGCAGCTGGACCAGGGATATCAATCAGCCCCAGCATTTT. This sequence encodes CASSWTRDINQPQHF.

V is TRBV28 and J is TRBJ2-5, with D possibly being TRBD1 (5 bases). V was shortened by 6 bases and J by 5 bases, with 19 bases between the two germline ends. Germline CDR1 is MDHEN and CDR2 is SYDVKM. This CDR3 comprises 15 residues. CDR3 sequence (DNA): TGTGCCAGCAGACAAGACCGGGCAGGGTTCGAGACCCAGTACTTC. Its protein product is CASRQDRAGFETQYF.

In its sample, this clonotype was seen many times. This rearrangement joins TRBV29-1 to TRBJ2-7; tentatively, D is TRBD1 (6 bases). Germline V gives CDR1 SQVTM, CDR2 ANQGSEA. Trimming removed 1 base at V and 4 bases at J, with 11 bases between. This CDR3 region has 13 residues. CDR3 DNA: TGCAGCGTTGAAGGGGGGCTTTCGTACGAGCAGTACTTC. It specifies CSVEGGLSYEQYF.

This clonotype came up many times. J is TRBJ2-7 and V is TRBV20-1; D perhaps matches TRBD2 (7 bases). V was trimmed by 1 base and J by 2 bases, leaving 9 bases between them. Looked up from germline, CDR1 is DFQATT and CDR2 is SNEGSKA (reference sequence). The CDR3 has 13 residues. In DNA form, the CDR3 reads TGCAGTGCTAGAGTGGGGGGGCCCTACGAGCAGTACTTC. Protein: CSARVGGPYEQYF.

The J gene is TRBJ1-2, the V gene TRBV20-1; D gene uncertain. The CDR3 has 15 amino acids. V was pared by 0 bases and J by 7 bases, with 18 bases between. CDR1 is DFQATT, CDR2 SNEGSKA, per germline (reference sequence). The CDR3 coding sequence is TGCAGTGCTAGAGATAGTGAGGGAGACTACTGTGGCTACACCTTC. Amino acid sequence: CSARDSEGDYCGYTF.

The V call is TRBV6-5, the J call TRBJ2-5; the D is unclear. CDR3 length equals 14 residues. Trimming left V 2 bases short and J 2 bases short, with 9 bases between. Per germline, CDR1 MNHEY and CDR2 SVGAGI. The CDR3 DNA sequence: TGTGCCAGCAGTTACGGTCCTCCGCAAGAGACCCAGTACTTC. This gives the protein CASSYGPPQETQYF.

This clonotype occurred many times. The chain employs TRBV5-1 and TRBJ2-5; perhaps TRBD2 as D (6 bases). The germline V gene encodes CDR1 SGHRS and CDR2 YFSETQ. The CDR3 runs 13 residues. The V gene lost 3 bases and the J gene lost 5 bases, with 11 bases spanning the gap. The CDR3 DNA sequence: TGCGCCAGCAGCTGGGGACTTACGGAGACCCAGTACTTC. Its protein is CASSWGLTETQYF.

There are a few counts of this clonotype. The rearrangement uses TRBV6-1 and TRBJ2-5; D is unclear. Trimming removed 3 bases from V and 8 bases from J, with 10 bases in between. The CDR3 length is 12 residues. CDR1 MNHNS and CDR2 SASEGT come from the germline V gene. CDR3 DNA sequence: TGTGCCAGCAGTGATGAGGTCGACACCCAGTACTTC. Protein product: CASSDEVDTQYF.

This clonotype was detected ten times or more. The V call is TRBV4-2, the J call TRBJ1-2; the D is unclear. This CDR3 spans 14 amino acids. With 0 bases removed from V and 8 bases from J, the gap between germline ends came to 13 bases. CDR1 is LGHNA, CDR2 YNFKEQ, per germline. The CDR3 loop reads CASSQDPGPAGYTF. The CDR3, as DNA: TGTGCCAGCAGCCAAGATCCTGGCCCTGCCGGCTACACCTTC.